A selection of T cell receptor beta chains follows, all from one sample in a study of cytomegalovirus exposure and HLA in healthy donors. Using immunoSEQ multiplex PCR, the repertoire was profiled, and TCRdb retains in-frame clones only, with some absent. The repertoire consists of some 140,000 clones, with around 79% occurring once and the leading ten covering roughly 8%. Sequenced material: PBMCs. The receptors originated from a man aged 25 to 45 in good health and CMV-seropositive. CDR3s include the opening cysteine and the closing phenylalanine or tryptophan. Fields, in order: clone size, V gene, D gene, J gene, CDR3 protein, CDR3 DNA. D genes are given only for firm matches. Size is stated for part of the rows, as once, few or many counts, or as a class when the clone is expanded.

abundance: -; v_gene: TRBV2; d_gene: TRBD2; j_gene: TRBJ2-1; CDR3aa: CASSEGTSGFNEQFF; CDR3nt: TGTGCCAGCAGTGAAGGGACTAGCGGGTTCAATGAGCAGTTCTTC
abundance: few; v_gene: TRBV11-2; d_gene: TRBD2; j_gene: TRBJ2-1; CDR3aa: CASSFGLAGGFNNEQFF; CDR3nt: TGTGCCAGCAGCTTCGGACTAGCGGGGGGGTTTAACAATGAGCAGTTCTTC
abundance: -; v_gene: TRBV7-9; d_gene: -; j_gene: TRBJ1-1; CDR3aa: CASTLEGGVNTEAFF; CDR3nt: TGTGCCAGCACCCTAGAGGGCGGTGTGAACACTGAAGCTTTCTTT
abundance: -; v_gene: TRBV18; d_gene: TRBD2; j_gene: TRBJ2-1; CDR3aa: CASSRTSGSYNEQFF; CDR3nt: TGTGCCAGCTCAAGGACTAGCGGGAGCTACAATGAGCAGTTCTTC
abundance: -; v_gene: TRBV27; d_gene: -; j_gene: TRBJ2-2; CDR3aa: CASGPNTGELFF; CDR3nt: TGTGCCAGCGGCCCGAACACCGGGGAGCTGTTTTTT
abundance: once; v_gene: TRBV28; d_gene: TRBD2; j_gene: TRBJ2-1; CDR3aa: CASSLAGGPYNEQFF; CDR3nt: TGTGCCAGCAGTTTAGCGGGAGGGCCATACAATGAGCAGTTCTTC
abundance: -; v_gene: TRBV7-3; d_gene: TRBD1; j_gene: TRBJ1-2; CDR3aa: CASSRQGVGYGYTF; CDR3nt: TGTGCCAGCAGCCGACAGGGGGTGGGCTATGGCTACACCTTC
abundance: -; v_gene: TRBV5-1; d_gene: -; j_gene: TRBJ1-4; CDR3aa: CASSSQGLNEKLFF; CDR3nt: TGCGCCAGCAGCTCACAGGGCCTCAATGAAAAACTGTTTTTT
abundance: few; v_gene: TRBV2; d_gene: -; j_gene: TRBJ2-1; CDR3aa: CASRFSVRYNEQFF; CDR3nt: TGTGCCAGTCGGTTCAGCGTAAGGTACAATGAGCAGTTCTTC
abundance: -; v_gene: TRBV25-1; d_gene: TRBD1; j_gene: TRBJ1-1; CDR3aa: CASSPLDREAFF; CDR3nt: TGTGCCAGCAGCCCCCTGGACAGGGAAGCTTTCTTT
abundance: -; v_gene: TRBV6-5; d_gene: -; j_gene: TRBJ2-3; CDR3aa: CASSYVRTGDTQYF; CDR3nt: TGTGCCAGCAGTTACGTCCGGACGGGGGATACGCAGTATTTT
abundance: -; v_gene: TRBV30; d_gene: -; j_gene: TRBJ1-4; CDR3aa: CAWSVSQITEKLFF; CDR3nt: TGTGCCTGGAGTGTATCACAAATAACGGAAAAACTGTTTTTT
abundance: few; v_gene: TRBV2; d_gene: TRBD2; j_gene: TRBJ2-1; CDR3aa: CASSEAGLAGALPSSFF; CDR3nt: TGTGCCAGCAGTGAAGCGGGACTAGCGGGGGCCCTTCCGAGCAGTTTCTTC
abundance: -; v_gene: TRBV27; d_gene: TRBD2; j_gene: TRBJ2-7; CDR3aa: CASSMGLAFYEQYF; CDR3nt: TGTGCCAGCAGTATGGGACTAGCTTTCTACGAGCAGTACTTC
abundance: -; v_gene: TRBV9; d_gene: TRBD2; j_gene: TRBJ2-1; CDR3aa: CASSVAGGGSSYNEQFF; CDR3nt: TGTGCCAGCAGCGTAGCTGGGGGGGGGAGCTCCTACAATGAGCAGTTCTTC
abundance: few; v_gene: TRBV6-1; d_gene: TRBD1; j_gene: TRBJ1-5; CDR3aa: CASSSGTGNQPQHF; CDR3nt: TGTGCCAGCAGCTCCGGGACAGGGAATCAGCCCCAGCATTTT
abundance: -; v_gene: TRBV19; d_gene: -; j_gene: TRBJ1-5; CDR3aa: CATQGAELQPQHF; CDR3nt: TGTGCCACCCAAGGGGCAGAACTTCAGCCCCAGCATTTT
abundance: -; v_gene: TRBV18; d_gene: TRBD1; j_gene: TRBJ1-5; CDR3aa: CASSPGQFNQPQHF; CDR3nt: TGTGCCAGCTCACCGGGACAGTTCAATCAGCCCCAGCATTTT
abundance: -; v_gene: TRBV29-1; d_gene: TRBD1; j_gene: TRBJ1-2; CDR3aa: CSVEEDRGSYGYTF; CDR3nt: TGCAGCGTTGAAGAGGACAGGGGTTCCTATGGCTACACCTTC
abundance: -; v_gene: TRBV12-5; d_gene: -; j_gene: TRBJ2-3; CDR3aa: CASGLVSIDTQYF; CDR3nt: TGTGCTAGTGGTTTGGTATCTATAGATACGCAGTATTTT
abundance: -; v_gene: TRBV6-1; d_gene: -; j_gene: TRBJ2-7; CDR3aa: CASSKTDPYEQYF; CDR3nt: TGTGCCAGCAGTAAGACTGATCCCTACGAGCAGTACTTC
abundance: once; v_gene: TRBV29-1; d_gene: -; j_gene: TRBJ1-1; CDR3aa: CSVGVGGTEAFF; CDR3nt: TGCAGCGTCGGGGTGGGGGGAACTGAAGCTTTCTTT
abundance: -; v_gene: TRBV11-1; d_gene: -; j_gene: TRBJ1-1; CDR3aa: CASSLRTDEAFF; CDR3nt: TGTGCCAGCAGCTTAAGGACAGACGAAGCTTTCTTT
abundance: few; v_gene: TRBV7-2; d_gene: TRBD2; j_gene: TRBJ2-3; CDR3aa: CASSRSSGRTDTQYF; CDR3nt: TGTGCCAGCAGCCGCTCCAGCGGGAGGACAGATACGCAGTATTTT
abundance: -; v_gene: TRBV5-1; d_gene: -; j_gene: TRBJ2-1; CDR3aa: CASRVGLDNEQFF; CDR3nt: TGCGCCTCCCGCGTTGGGCTTGACAATGAGCAGTTCTTC
abundance: -; v_gene: TRBV6-5; d_gene: -; j_gene: TRBJ1-1; CDR3aa: CASSLYRNTEAFF; CDR3nt: TGTGCCAGCAGCCTCTACAGGAACACTGAAGCTTTCTTT
abundance: once; v_gene: TRBV27; d_gene: TRBD2; j_gene: TRBJ2-7; CDR3aa: CASSPRDYSYEQYF; CDR3nt: TGTGCCAGCAGTCCACGGGACTACTCCTACGAGCAGTACTTC
abundance: -; v_gene: TRBV6-1; d_gene: -; j_gene: TRBJ1-5; CDR3aa: CASSERGQNSNQPQHF; CDR3nt: TGTGCCAGCAGTGAAAGAGGGCAGAATAGCAATCAGCCCCAGCATTTT
abundance: -; v_gene: TRBV28; d_gene: -; j_gene: TRBJ2-7; CDR3aa: CASSLSGGRESYEQYF; CDR3nt: TGTGCCAGCAGTCTGTCTGGGGGGCGGGAGTCCTACGAGCAGTACTTC
abundance: -; v_gene: TRBV18; d_gene: -; j_gene: TRBJ1-4; CDR3aa: CASSQFPGFQNEKLFF; CDR3nt: TGTGCCAGCTCACAATTCCCGGGGTTTCAAAATGAAAAACTGTTTTTT
abundance: -; v_gene: TRBV28; d_gene: -; j_gene: TRBJ2-7; CDR3aa: CVTGGGSYEQYF; CDR3nt: TGTGTCACTGGCGGCGGCTCCTACGAGCAGTACTTC
abundance: -; v_gene: TRBV6-6; d_gene: -; j_gene: TRBJ2-1; CDR3aa: CASSYPRDTYNEQFF; CDR3nt: TGTGCCAGCAGTTACCCCCGGGACACATACAATGAGCAGTTCTTC
abundance: -; v_gene: TRBV5-1; d_gene: -; j_gene: TRBJ2-1; CDR3aa: CASSLESGSGNEQFF; CDR3nt: TGCGCCAGCAGCTTGGAATCCGGGAGTGGCAATGAGCAGTTCTTC
abundance: -; v_gene: TRBV4-3; d_gene: -; j_gene: TRBJ2-2; CDR3aa: CASSQRRGTDGELFF; CDR3nt: TGCGCCAGCAGCCAGCGAAGGGGAACGGACGGGGAGCTGTTTTTT
abundance: -; v_gene: TRBV5-1; d_gene: TRBD2; j_gene: TRBJ2-3; CDR3aa: CASRRLATSTDTQYF; CDR3nt: TGCGCCAGCAGAAGACTAGCGACTAGCACAGATACGCAGTATTTT
abundance: -; v_gene: TRBV7-2; d_gene: TRBD1; j_gene: TRBJ2-1; CDR3aa: CASSPGQGGYEQFF; CDR3nt: TGTGCCAGCAGCCCTGGACAGGGGGGGTATGAGCAGTTCTTC
abundance: -; v_gene: TRBV19; d_gene: -; j_gene: TRBJ1-6; CDR3aa: CASSTNTGFNSPLHF; CDR3nt: TGTGCCAGTAGTACCAATACAGGCTTTAATTCACCCCTCCACTTT
abundance: -; v_gene: TRBV6-1; d_gene: TRBD2; j_gene: TRBJ2-2; CDR3aa: CASSVAGANTGELFF; CDR3nt: TGTGCCAGCAGTGTAGCGGGAGCGAACACCGGGGAGCTGTTTTTT
abundance: -; v_gene: TRBV6-6; d_gene: -; j_gene: TRBJ2-7; CDR3aa: CASSFPRDISYEQYF; CDR3nt: TGTGCCAGCAGTTTCCCCCGGGACATATCCTACGAGCAGTACTTC
abundance: -; v_gene: TRBV5-6; d_gene: -; j_gene: TRBJ2-7; CDR3aa: CASSLFPGEQYF; CDR3nt: TGTGCCAGCAGCTTGTTCCCCGGGGAGCAGTACTTC
abundance: -; v_gene: TRBV19; d_gene: -; j_gene: TRBJ1-5; CDR3aa: CASTGHLNQPQHF; CDR3nt: TGTGCCAGCACAGGGCACCTCAATCAGCCCCAGCATTTT
abundance: -; v_gene: TRBV7-6; d_gene: TRBD1; j_gene: TRBJ1-3; CDR3aa: CASSLRDRGGNTIYF; CDR3nt: TGTGCCAGCAGCTTACGGGACAGGGGTGGAAACACCATATATTTT
abundance: few; v_gene: TRBV9; d_gene: -; j_gene: TRBJ1-2; CDR3aa: CASSEGSGSLEGYTF; CDR3nt: TGTGCCAGCAGCGAGGGTAGCGGGTCCCTAGAAGGCTACACCTTC
abundance: -; v_gene: TRBV7-2; d_gene: TRBD2; j_gene: TRBJ2-5; CDR3aa: CASSPNRGTSLETQYF; CDR3nt: TGTGCCAGCAGCCCCAACCGCGGGACTAGCCTTGAGACCCAGTACTTC
abundance: -; v_gene: TRBV15; d_gene: -; j_gene: TRBJ1-1; CDR3aa: CATVQGAANTEAFF; CDR3nt: TGTGCCACCGTACAGGGCGCCGCGAACACTGAAGCTTTCTTT
abundance: -; v_gene: TRBV6-1; d_gene: TRBD2; j_gene: TRBJ2-5; CDR3aa: CASTKLAGLQETQYF; CDR3nt: TGTGCCAGCACGAAACTAGCGGGGCTCCAAGAGACCCAGTACTTC
abundance: -; v_gene: TRBV28; d_gene: -; j_gene: TRBJ2-7; CDR3aa: CASTDSSYEQYF; CDR3nt: TGTGCCAGCACTGATAGCTCCTACGAGCAGTACTTC
abundance: -; v_gene: TRBV9; d_gene: -; j_gene: TRBJ2-7; CDR3aa: CASSVLPGLDEQYF; CDR3nt: TGTGCCAGCAGCGTTCTCCCAGGTCTCGACGAGCAGTACTTC
abundance: -; v_gene: TRBV27; d_gene: TRBD1; j_gene: TRBJ2-2; CDR3aa: CASSKDRNVGELFF; CDR3nt: TGTGCCAGCTCCAAGGACAGGAATGTCGGGGAGCTGTTTTTT
abundance: -; v_gene: TRBV5-4; d_gene: TRBD2; j_gene: TRBJ2-5; CDR3aa: CASSLARGREVQETQYF; CDR3nt: TGTGCCAGCAGCTTGGCGAGAGGCCGGGAGGTCCAAGAGACCCAGTACTTC
abundance: -; v_gene: TRBV10-3; d_gene: -; j_gene: TRBJ1-2; CDR3aa: CAIIGQEGDGYTF; CDR3nt: TGTGCCATCATCGGCCAGGAAGGGGATGGCTACACCTTC
abundance: -; v_gene: TRBV27; d_gene: TRBD2; j_gene: TRBJ2-1; CDR3aa: CASSSPGSGRHNEQFF; CDR3nt: TGTGCCAGCAGTAGCCCCGGTAGCGGGAGACATAATGAGCAGTTCTTC
abundance: -; v_gene: TRBV12-5; d_gene: -; j_gene: TRBJ2-1; CDR3aa: CASGSTTGQKNEQFF; CDR3nt: TGTGCTAGTGGTTCTACAACAGGACAGAAAAATGAGCAGTTCTTC
abundance: few; v_gene: TRBV28; d_gene: -; j_gene: TRBJ2-6; CDR3aa: CASSLGGAHSGANVLTF; CDR3nt: TGTGCCAGCAGTTTAGGGGGGGCCCACTCTGGGGCCAACGTCCTGACTTTC